The rows below give T cell receptor beta chains drawn from one sample of a study of cytomegalovirus exposure and HLA in healthy donors. Libraries were prepared by immunoSEQ multiplex PCR; TCRdb keeps only in-frame clonotypes and omits some of them. The table lists around 220,000 clones, approximately 83% of them singletons, with more than 1.3% in the top ten. The sequenced sample was PBMCs. The receptors derive from a girl aged 10-17 years in good health and CMV-seronegative. Both conserved end residues are part of each CDR3. The D gene is left open where the match is weak. The size entry is marked missing in some rows and otherwise reads once, few, many or a size class.

clone_size | j_call | v_call | cdr3_length | d_call | cdr3_nt | cdr3_aa
NA | TRBJ1-2 | TRBV7-9 | 15 | NA | TGTGCCAGCAGCTTCTCCCGGGGGGGCGGCTATGGCTACACCTTC | CASSFSRGGGYGYTF
NA | TRBJ1-1 | TRBV18 | 17 | NA | TGTGCCAGCCTACCGGGTCGTTTGACAGCCCCTTTCCCTGAAGCTTTCTTT | CASLPGRLTAPFPEAFF
NA | TRBJ2-1 | TRBV11-1 | 19 | TRBD2 | TGTGCCAGCAGCTTAGCGCTAAGGGTAGCGGGGGGCCCATACAATGAGCAGTTCTTC | CASSLALRVAGGPYNEQFF
NA | TRBJ1-1 | TRBV7-2 | 13 | NA | TGTGCCAGCAGCCTAACAGTGAACACTGAAGCTTTCTTT | CASSLTVNTEAFF
once | TRBJ2-5 | TRBV4-3 | 14 | NA | TGCGCCAGCAGCCAAGATGGGGGGTTGGCGACCCAGTACTTC | CASSQDGGLATQYF
NA | TRBJ2-7 | TRBV5-1 | 15 | NA | TGCGCCAGCAGCTCCCAGGGCTATAGCTCCTACGAGCAGTACTTC | CASSSQGYSSYEQYF
few | TRBJ1-1 | TRBV7-9 | 14 | NA | TGTGCCAGCAGCCCCCGGGGGGGCACCCCTGAAGCTTTCTTT | CASSPRGGTPEAFF
NA | TRBJ1-2 | TRBV13 | 16 | NA | TGTGCCAGCAGCTTAGGCCTAGGAGTGGAAAACTATGGCTACACCTTC | CASSLGLGVENYGYTF
few | TRBJ2-7 | TRBV29-1 | 13 | NA | TGCAGCGTTGAAGTCAGAGGGTTCTACGAGCAGTACTTC | CSVEVRGFYEQYF
few | TRBJ1-6 | TRBV28 | 13 | NA | TGTGCCAGCAGTCAGAACTATAATTCACCCCTCCACTTT | CASSQNYNSPLHF
NA | TRBJ1-5 | TRBV28 | 14 | NA | TGTGCCAGCAGCTTCGGACAGCCCAATCAGCCCCAGCATTTT | CASSFGQPNQPQHF
few | TRBJ2-3 | TRBV6-5 | 15 | NA | TGTGCCAGCAGTTACCTAGCGAGTAGCACAGATACGCAGTATTTT | CASSYLASSTDTQYF